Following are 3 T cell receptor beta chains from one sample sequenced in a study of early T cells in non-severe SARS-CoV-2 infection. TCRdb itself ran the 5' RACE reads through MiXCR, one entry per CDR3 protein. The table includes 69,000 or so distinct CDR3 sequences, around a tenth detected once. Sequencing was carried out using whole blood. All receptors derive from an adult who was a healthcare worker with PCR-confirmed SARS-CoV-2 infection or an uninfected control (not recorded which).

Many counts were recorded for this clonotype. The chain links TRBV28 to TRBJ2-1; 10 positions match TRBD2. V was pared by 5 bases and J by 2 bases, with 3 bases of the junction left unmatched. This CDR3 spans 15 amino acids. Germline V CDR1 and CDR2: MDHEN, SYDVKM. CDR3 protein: CASSPGTSAYNEQFF. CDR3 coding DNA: TGTGCCAGCAGTCCCGGGACTAGCGCCTACAATGAGCAGTTCTTC.

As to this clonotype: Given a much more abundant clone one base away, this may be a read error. The CDR3 spells CARPEPGEYTYGYTF. In nucleotides, the CDR3 is TGTGCCCGCCCCGAGCCAGGGGAATACACCTATGGCTACACCTTC. This rearrangement joins TRBV30 to TRBJ1-2; maybe TRBD1 (6 bases). Germline CDR1 and CDR2: GTSNPN and SVGIG (reference sequence). The CDR3 contains 15 residues. V was trimmed by 8 bases and J by 4 bases, leaving 23 bases between them.

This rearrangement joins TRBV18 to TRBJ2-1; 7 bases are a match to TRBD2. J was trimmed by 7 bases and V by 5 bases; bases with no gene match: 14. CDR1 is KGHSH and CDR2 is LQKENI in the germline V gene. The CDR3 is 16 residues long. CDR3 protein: CASSSMKAGEGNEQFF. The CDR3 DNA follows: TGTGCCAGCTCATCTATGAAGGCGGGAGAGGGGAATGAGCAGTTCTTC.